The TCR beta chain under discussion was sequenced for a study of shared clonotypes between healthy human individuals. Study-wide background: In total, the donors were two women and a few men aged 18 to 49. General study results and limits: Memory subsets had estimated richness that was generally smaller than that of naive subsets.

Profiled with immunoSEQ multiplex PCR; TCRdb holds only in-frame clones, not every one. The table records about 1.5 million clones, 96% of them present only once. The sample holds one count of this clone. Its antigen is not known. The specimen was naive CD4+ T cells sorted from blood. Subset noted: CD45RA+ positively selected. This TCR was recovered from a man in his thirties or forties in good health.

In nucleotides, the CDR3 is TGTGCCAGCAGTAACCCGACAGGATTGAACACTGAAGCTTTCTTT. Translation: CASSNPTGLNTEAFF. The rearrangement uses TRBV6-1 and TRBJ1-1, with D maybe TRBD1 (6 bases). Trimming took 5 bases from V and 0 from J, leaving 13 bases between them. Germline CDR1 MNHNS, CDR2 SASEGT. The CDR3 extends over 15 amino acids.